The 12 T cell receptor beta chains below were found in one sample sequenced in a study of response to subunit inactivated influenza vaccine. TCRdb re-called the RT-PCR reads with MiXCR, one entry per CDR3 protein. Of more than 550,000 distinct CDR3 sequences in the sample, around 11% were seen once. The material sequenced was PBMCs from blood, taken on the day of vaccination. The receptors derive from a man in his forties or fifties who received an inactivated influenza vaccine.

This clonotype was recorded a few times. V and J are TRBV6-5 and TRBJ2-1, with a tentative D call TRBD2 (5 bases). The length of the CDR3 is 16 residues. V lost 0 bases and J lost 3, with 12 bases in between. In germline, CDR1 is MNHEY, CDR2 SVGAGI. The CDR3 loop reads CASSYSRGYLYNEQFF. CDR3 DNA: TGTGCCAGCAGTTACTCGAGAGGGTACCTCTACAATGAGCAGTTCTTC.

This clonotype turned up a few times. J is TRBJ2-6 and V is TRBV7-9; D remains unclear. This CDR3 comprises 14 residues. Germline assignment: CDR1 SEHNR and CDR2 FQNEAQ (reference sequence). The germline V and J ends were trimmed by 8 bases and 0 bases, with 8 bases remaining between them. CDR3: CASEPTSGANVLTF. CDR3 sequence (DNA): TGTGCCAGCGAACCAACCTCTGGGGCCAACGTCCTGACTTTC.

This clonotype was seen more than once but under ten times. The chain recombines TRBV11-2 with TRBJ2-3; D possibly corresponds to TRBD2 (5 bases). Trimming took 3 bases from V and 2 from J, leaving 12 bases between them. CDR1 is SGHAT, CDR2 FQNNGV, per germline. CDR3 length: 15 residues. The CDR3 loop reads CASSLPGFYTDTQYF. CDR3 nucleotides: TGTGCCAGCAGCTTGCCGGGATTTTACACAGATACGCAGTATTTT.

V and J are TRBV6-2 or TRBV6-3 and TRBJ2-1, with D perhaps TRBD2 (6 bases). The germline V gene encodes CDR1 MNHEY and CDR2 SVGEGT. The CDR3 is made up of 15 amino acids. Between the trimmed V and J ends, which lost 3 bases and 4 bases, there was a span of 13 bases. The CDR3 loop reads CASSYFSGEYNEQFF. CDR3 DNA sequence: TGTGCCAGCAGTTATTTTAGCGGAGAATACAATGAGCAGTTCTTC.

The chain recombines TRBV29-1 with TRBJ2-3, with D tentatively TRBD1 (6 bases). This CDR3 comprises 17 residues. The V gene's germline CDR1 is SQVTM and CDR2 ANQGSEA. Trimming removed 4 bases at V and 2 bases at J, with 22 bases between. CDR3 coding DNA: TGCAGCGTTGGCGGACAGAAAAACCTTCAACCCACAGATACGCAGTATTTT. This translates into CSVGGQKNLQPTDTQYF.

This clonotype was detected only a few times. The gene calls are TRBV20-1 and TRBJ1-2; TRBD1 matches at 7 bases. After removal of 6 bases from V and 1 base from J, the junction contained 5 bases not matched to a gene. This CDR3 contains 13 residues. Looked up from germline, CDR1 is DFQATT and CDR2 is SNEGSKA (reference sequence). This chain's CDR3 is CSASGTDNYGYTF. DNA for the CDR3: TGCAGTGCCTCCGGGACAGATAACTATGGCTACACCTTC.

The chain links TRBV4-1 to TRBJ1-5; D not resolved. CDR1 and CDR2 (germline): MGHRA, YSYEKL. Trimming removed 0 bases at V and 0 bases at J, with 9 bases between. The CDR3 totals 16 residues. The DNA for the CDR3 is TGCGCCAGCAGCCAAGATGATCGGGTTAGCAATCAGCCCCAGCATTTT. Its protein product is CASSQDDRVSNQPQHF.

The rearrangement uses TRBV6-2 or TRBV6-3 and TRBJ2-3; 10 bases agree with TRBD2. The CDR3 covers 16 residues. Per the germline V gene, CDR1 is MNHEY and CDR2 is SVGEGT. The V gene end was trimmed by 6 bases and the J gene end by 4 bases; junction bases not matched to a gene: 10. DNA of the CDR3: TGTGCCAGCAGCCTATCGAGCGGGAGGGCCGCAGATACGCAGTATTTT. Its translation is CASSLSSGRAADTQYF.

In DNA, the CDR3 is TGTGCCATCAGTGATGGGGGGCAGGGCAATCAGCCCCAGCATTTT. This sequence encodes CAISDGGQGNQPQHF. The J gene is TRBJ1-5, the V gene TRBV10-3; perhaps TRBD1 as D (6 bases). From germline, CDR1 is ENHRY and CDR2 SYGVKD. This CDR3 has 15 residues. Trimming stripped 3 bases from V and 2 bases from J, with 11 bases between.

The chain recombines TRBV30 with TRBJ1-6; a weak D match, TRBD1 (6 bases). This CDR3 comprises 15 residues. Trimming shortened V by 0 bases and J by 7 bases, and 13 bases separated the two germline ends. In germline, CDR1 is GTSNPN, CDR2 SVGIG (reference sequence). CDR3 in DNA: TGTGCCTGGAGTGTACAGGACAGACGGAATTCACCCCTCCACTTT. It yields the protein CAWSVQDRRNSPLHF.

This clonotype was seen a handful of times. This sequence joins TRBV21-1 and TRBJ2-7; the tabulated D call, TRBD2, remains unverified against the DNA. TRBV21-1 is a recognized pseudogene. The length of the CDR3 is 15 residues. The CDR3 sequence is CASTLAGGNSYEQYF. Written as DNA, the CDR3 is TGTGCCAGCACCCTAGCGGGGGGTAACTCCTACGAGCAGTACTTC.

The CDR3 region is CASRKDRARSSGANVLTF. As DNA, the CDR3 is TGTGCCAGCAGAAAGGACAGGGCCCGTAGCTCTGGGGCCAACGTCCTGACTTTC. The rearrangement links TRBV27 to TRBJ2-6, with 8 bases lining up with TRBD1. CDR3 length equals 18 residues. CDR1 and CDR2 from the germline V gene are MNHEY and SMNVEV (reference sequence). Unmatched junction bases numbered 10, after V lost 6 bases and J lost 0 bases.